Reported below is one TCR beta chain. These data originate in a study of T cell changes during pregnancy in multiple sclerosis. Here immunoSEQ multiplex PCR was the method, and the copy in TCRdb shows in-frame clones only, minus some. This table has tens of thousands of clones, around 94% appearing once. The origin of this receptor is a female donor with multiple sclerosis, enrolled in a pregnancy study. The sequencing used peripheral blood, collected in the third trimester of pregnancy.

The DNA of the CDR3 is TGTGCCAGCAGCCCATCCCTCGCGGGAGTGGCTGAGCAGTTCTTC. It encodes CASSPSLAGVAEQFF. The J gene is TRBJ2-1, the V gene TRBV7-9, with TRBD2 matching 7 bases. Unmatched junction bases numbered 13, after V lost 5 bases and J lost 9 bases. The CDR3 is 15 amino acids. CDR1 is SEHNR, CDR2 FQNEAQ, per germline (reference sequence). The whole variable domain, filled in from reference TRBV7-9 and TRBJ2-1, reads DTGVSQNPRHKITKRGQNVTFRCDPISEHNRLYWYRQTLGQGPEFLTYFQNEAQLEKSRLLSDRFSAERPKGSFSTLEIQRTEQGDSAMYLCASSPSLAGVAEQFFGPGTRLTVL.